These 17 T cell receptor beta chains share one sample of origin, sequenced in a study of blood T cell repertoires in COVID-19. Assay used: immunoSEQ multiplex PCR; TCRdb lists only in-frame clones, some missing. The data contain around 200,000 clones, 65% to 90% of them singletons. Sequenced: PBMCs or T cells enriched from blood (not recorded which). The receptors stem from a woman in her twenties or thirties who had been exposed to COVID-19.

The rearrangement links TRBV7-2 to TRBJ1-4; 8 bases agree with TRBD1. This CDR3 is built from 12 residues. The germline V gene encodes CDR1 SGHTA and CDR2 FQGNSA. The ends lost 6 bases at V and 10 bases at J; junction bases unmatched: 4. This CDR3 is CASSRTGRKLFF. CDR3 nucleotides: TGTGCCAGCAGTCGGACAGGGCGAAAACTGTTTTTT.

The rearrangement uses TRBV6-2 or TRBV6-3 and TRBJ1-2; 10 positions agree with TRBD1. After removal of 2 bases from V and 6 bases from J, the junction contained 3 bases not matched to a gene. From germline, CDR1 is MNHEY and CDR2 SVGEGT. This CDR3 is 14 amino acids long. The CDR3 DNA follows: TGTGCCAGCAGTTACCTGGACAGGGGGAATGGCTACACCTTC. Its translation is CASSYLDRGNGYTF.

The chain recombines TRBV5-1 with TRBJ1-6, with TRBD1 matching 9 bases. Germline V gene data show CDR1 as SGHRS and CDR2 as YFSETQ. With 3 bases clipped from V and 7 bases from J, the junction kept 5 bases outside the gene matches. CDR3 length equals 15 residues. The CDR3 DNA reads TGCGCCAGCAGCTGGGACAGGGAGTCCAATTCACCCCTCCACTTT. Translating gives CASSWDRESNSPLHF.

The CDR3 spells CASSQDRTGYGYTF. CDR3 DNA sequence: TGCGCCAGCAGCCAAGATCGGACAGGATATGGCTACACCTTC. This sequence joins TRBV4-1 and TRBJ1-2; TRBD1 matches 7 bases. CDR3 length equals 14 residues. V was pared by 0 bases and J by 5 bases, with 3 bases of the junction left unmatched. Germline CDR1 and CDR2: MGHRA and YSYEKL.

The V call is TRBV27, the J call TRBJ2-3; 7 positions match TRBD1. Germline V gene data show CDR1 as MNHEY and CDR2 as SMNVEV (reference sequence). The CDR3 spans 13 residues. The trim removed 8 bases at V and 4 bases at J, leaving 6 bases unmatched. The chain's CDR3 is CASRGQRSDTQYF. The CDR3 bases are TGTGCCAGCCGGGGACAGCGATCAGATACGCAGTATTTT.

This clone has only one observation. The chain is built from TRBV7-9 and TRBJ1-1, with D unresolved. The CDR3 extends over 13 amino acids. The germline V and J ends were trimmed by 5 bases and 3 bases, with 10 bases remaining between them. From germline, CDR1 is SEHNR and CDR2 FQNEAQ (reference sequence). For the CDR3, the DNA is TGTGCCAGCAGCGAGGTGGCTGACACTGAAGCTTTCTTT. This codes for CASSEVADTEAFF. Drawing the rest from reference TRBV7-9 and TRBJ1-1, the complete variable domain is DTGVSQNPRHKITKRGQNVTFRCDPISEHNRLYWYRQTLGQGPEFLTYFQNEAQLEKSRLLSDRFSAERPKGSFSTLEIQRTEQGDSAMYLCASSEVADTEAFFGQGTRLTVV.

This chain links TRBV5-1 with TRBJ2-1; 8 positions match TRBD1. Germline V CDR1 and CDR2: SGHRS, YFSETQ. The CDR3 extends over 16 amino acids. V shed 4 bases and J 6 bases; nucleotides not matched to a gene: 12. In DNA, the CDR3 is TGCGCCAGCAGCCCCGGGGCCGGACAGGGTGGCAATGAGCAGTTCTTC. Protein product: CASSPGAGQGGNEQFF.

J is TRBJ1-1 and V is TRBV30, with 7 bases matching TRBD1. Per the germline V gene, CDR1 is GTSNPN and CDR2 is SVGIG (reference sequence). The junction had 5 bases not matched to a gene; V was cut back by 3 bases and J by 7 bases. This CDR3 region has 12 residues. Here the CDR3 reads CAWRLTGSEAFF. For the CDR3, the DNA is TGTGCCTGGAGGTTGACAGGGAGTGAAGCTTTCTTT.

J is TRBJ1-1 and V is TRBV14; TRBD1 might be the D (5 bases). There are 12 residues in the CDR3. Per germline, CDR1 SGHDN and CDR2 FVKESK. For the CDR3, the DNA is TGTGCGAGCGGGGCGCGGAACACTGAAGCTTTCTTT. This encodes CASGARNTEAFF.

The V gene is TRBV18, the J gene TRBJ1-4; D gene uncertain. This CDR3 is 16 amino acids long. Germline V gives CDR1 KGHSH, CDR2 LQKENI. The germline V and J ends were trimmed by 4 bases and 0 bases, with 12 bases remaining between them. CDR3 amino acids: CASSREREATNEKLFF. The CDR3 DNA follows: TGTGCCAGCTCACGGGAAAGGGAGGCAACTAATGAAAAACTGTTTTTT. The full variable domain, completed using reference TRBV18 and TRBJ1-4, is NAGVMQNPRHLVRRRGQEARLRCSPMKGHSHVYWYRQLPEEGLKFMVYLQKENIIDESGMPKERFSAEFPKEGPSILRIQQVVRGDSAAYFCASSREREATNEKLFFGSGTQLSVL.

V is TRBV28 and J is TRBJ1-2; TRBD1 matches 9 bases. The germline V gene has CDR1 MDHEN and CDR2 SYDVKM. CDR3 length: 16 residues. Trimming cost V 4 bases and J 8 bases; bases outside gene matches: 14. The CDR3 loop reads CASSSGTGNGVGGYTF. CDR3 in DNA: TGTGCCAGCAGTTCCGGGACAGGGAACGGGGTGGGAGGCTACACCTTC.

V and J are TRBV28 and TRBJ2-3, with TRBD1 identical over 7 bases. Germline V gene data show CDR1 as MDHEN and CDR2 as SYDVKM. V shed 6 bases and J 2 bases; nucleotides not matched to a gene: 11. The CDR3 runs to 16 residues. CDR3 residues: CASSSRGFTLTDTQYF. In nucleotides, the CDR3 is TGTGCCAGCAGCTCCAGGGGGTTTACCCTCACAGATACGCAGTATTTT.

This clone has at least ten counts. The rearrangement uses TRBV5-1 and TRBJ1-6; 9 bases are a match to TRBD1. V was clipped by 4 bases and J by 6 bases; unmatched bases: 8. Germline V CDR1 and CDR2: SGHRS, YFSETQ. The CDR3 extends over 16 amino acids. The CDR3 DNA follows: TGCGCCAGCAGCCCACAGGGGGCTGACCTTAATTCACCCCTCCACTTT. Its protein product is CASSPQGADLNSPLHF.

V usage is TRBV19 and J usage is TRBJ2-7; D remains ambiguous. Germline CDR1 is LNHDA and CDR2 is SQIVND (reference sequence). V dropped 0 bases and J dropped 3 bases, with 18 bases sitting between them. This CDR3 has 17 residues. In DNA, the CDR3 is TGTGCCAGTAGTATAGAACTACCACCTTCTAGGCACTACGAGCAGTACTTC. The encoded protein is CASSIELPPSRHYEQYF.

V usage is TRBV3-1 (or the pseudogene TRBV3-2) and J usage is TRBJ2-7; maybe TRBD1 (6 bases). This CDR3 contains 15 residues. Germline CDR1 reads LGHDT; CDR2 reads YNNKEL (reference sequence). Trimming stripped 1 base from V and 0 bases from J, with 10 bases between. CDR3: CASSQVDRTSYEQYF. The CDR3 region has the DNA TGTGCCAGCAGCCAAGTCGACAGGACCTCCTACGAGCAGTACTTC.

CDR3 bases: TGTGCCAGCAGCCAGACTTATTCACCCCTCCACTTT. It codes for CASSQTYSPLHF. The J gene is TRBJ1-6, the V gene TRBV27; D remains unclear. The V end was cut by 6 bases, the J end by 8 bases, with 8 bases between. The CDR3 length is 12 residues. Looked up from germline, CDR1 is MNHEY and CDR2 is SMNVEV (reference sequence).

CDR3 sequence: CASSRDRAYQPQHF. For the CDR3, the DNA is TGTGCCAGCAGCCGAGACAGGGCCTATCAGCCCCAGCATTTT. This chain connects TRBV5-6 to TRBJ1-5; 7 bases fit TRBD1. CDR3 length equals 14 residues. Per the germline V gene, CDR1 is SGHDT and CDR2 is YYEEEE. V gave up 4 bases and J gave up 5 bases; unmatched junction bases: 6.